This T cell receptor (beta chain) derives from a study of cytomegalovirus exposure and HLA in healthy donors. Study-level findings and limits: Clonal expansion, a later analysis showed, was greater in HLA-associated TCR beta chains than in equally common others. Sequencing likely produced, as an artifact, a cluster of highly shared sequence variants.

The PCR had 60 Vbeta and 13 Jbeta primers. Data came from immunoSEQ multiplex PCR; TCRdb stores just in-frame clones and leaves some out. The table shows some 150,000 clones, with about 72% occurring only once. Notes on this clone: What it binds is not known.

Germline loops: CDR1 SGDLS, CDR2 YYNGEE. V gave up 0 bases and J gave up 5 bases, with 8 bases separating them. The CDR3 is 14 residues long. This rearrangement joins TRBV9 to TRBJ2-2; perhaps TRBD1 as D (6 bases). The sequenced sample consisted of PBMCs. The clonotype originates from a human donor in good health. CDR3 nucleotide sequence: TGTGCCAGCAGCGTAGTACAGGGAACCGGGGAGCTGTTTTTT. It is translated as CASSVVQGTGELFF.